The 14 T cell receptor beta chains below were found in one sample sequenced in a study of CD8 T cells in Susac syndrome. The RNA input was 0.5 to 1 ug, and it was reverse transcribed with random hexamers. Each CDR3 protein is one row after TCRdb ran MiXCR on the immunoSEQ multiplex PCR reads. The data contain around 200,000 distinct CDR3 sequences, approximately 96% of them singletons. What was sequenced was CD4+ T cells from PBMCs. All receptors come from a human donor with Susac syndrome.

This sequence joins TRBV6-5 and TRBJ2-3; weak D call: TRBD2 (6 bases). V was clipped by 0 bases and J by 7 bases, with 17 bases between them. The CDR3 totals 16 residues. Germline CDR1 is MNHEY and CDR2 is SVGAGI. CDR3 coding DNA: TGTGCCAGCAGTTACTCCATAACAGGACTACTTCATACGCAGTATTTT. Residues: CASSYSITGLLHTQYF.

J is TRBJ1-4 and V is TRBV6-2 or TRBV6-3; D is possibly TRBD1 (5 bases). This CDR3 contains 17 residues. Trimming pared 7 bases from V and 0 bases from J, leaving 18 bases between. The germline CDR1 and CDR2 sequences are MNHEY and SVGEGT. CDR3 protein: CASTDGGRGATNEKLFF. CDR3 DNA sequence: TGTGCCAGCACCGACGGGGGAAGAGGTGCAACTAATGAAAAACTGTTTTTT.

V is TRBV24-1 and J is TRBJ2-1; tentatively, D is TRBD2 (6 bases). The length of the CDR3 is 14 residues. Deletions cut 7 bases from V and 10 bases from J, with 19 bases between. Germline CDR1 KGHDR, CDR2 SFDVKD. Here the CDR3 DNA reads TGTGCCACCAGCCCGGGACTTGGGTTAGAGGAGCAGTTCTTC. Translated, it gives CATSPGLGLEEQFF.

The chain links TRBV7-9 to TRBJ2-1; tentatively, D is TRBD2 (6 bases). The CDR3 loop spans 15 amino acids. V lost 1 base, J lost 12 bases, and 19 bases lay in between. Germline CDR1 reads SEHNR; CDR2 reads FQNEAQ (reference sequence). The CDR3 DNA reads TGTGCCAGCAGCTTAGTCGGCGGGGCCGCGGGCGGGCAGTTCTTC. Protein: CASSLVGGAAGGQFF.

This chain joins TRBV14 and TRBJ1-3, with D perhaps TRBD1 (5 bases). The CDR3 is 14 amino acids. V was shortened by 0 bases and J by 8 bases, with 11 bases between the two germline ends. Germline V lookup: CDR1 SGHDN, CDR2 FVKESK. CDR3 protein: CASSQDKGRHTIYF. CDR3 nucleotide sequence: TGTGCCAGCAGCCAAGATAAGGGGAGGCACACCATATATTTT.

The chain couples TRBV15 to TRBJ2-7; perhaps TRBD1 as D (5 bases). V lost 0 bases to trimming and J lost 2 bases, with 8 bases between them. The CDR3 runs to 14 residues. The germline V gene has CDR1 LNHNV and CDR2 YYDKDF (reference sequence). The CDR3 is CATSRDKGPYEQYF. In nucleotides, the CDR3 is TGTGCCACCAGCAGAGATAAGGGGCCCTACGAGCAGTACTTC.

J is TRBJ1-1 and V is TRBV2; no reliable D call. V shed 6 bases and J shed 0 bases, with 11 bases lying between them. CDR1 and CDR2 from the germline V gene are SNHLY and FYNNEI. The CDR3 is made up of 14 amino acids. The CDR3: CASRPTTMNTEAFF. The CDR3 nucleotides are TGTGCCAGCAGGCCCACCACTATGAACACTGAAGCTTTCTTT.

The chain is built from TRBV4-2 and TRBJ1-5; D is unclear. Germline V gene lookup returns CDR1 LGHNA and CDR2 YNFKEQ. Trimming removed 4 bases at V and 6 bases at J, with 10 bases between. The CDR3 is 13 amino acids. The DNA of the CDR3 is TGTGCCAGCAGCCCCACGGTACGTCAGCCCCAGCATTTT. It translates to CASSPTVRQPQHF.

This clonotype was counted once. The chain carries TRBV29-1 and TRBJ1-1, with unresolved D. The germline V gene encodes CDR1 SQVTM and CDR2 ANQGSEA. This CDR3 has 13 residues. Trimming took off 4 bases at V and 0 bases at J, with 9 bases between the two ends. The CDR3 reads CSVAADMNTEAFF. The DNA for the CDR3 is TGCAGCGTTGCGGCAGACATGAACACTGAAGCTTTCTTT.

The chain joins TRBV20-1 to TRBJ1-1; TRBD1 agrees at 8 bases. V lost 3 bases, J lost 1 base, and 4 bases stayed unmatched. Germline loops: CDR1 DFQATT, CDR2 SNEGSKA (reference sequence). The CDR3 has 14 amino acids. This CDR3 is CSARGQVTNTEAFF. For the CDR3, the DNA is TGCAGTGCTAGGGGACAGGTTACGAACACTGAAGCTTTCTTT.

The rearrangement uses TRBV4-3 and TRBJ2-1; D is perhaps TRBD1 (5 bases). This CDR3 comprises 15 residues. Trimming took 4 bases from V and 7 from J, leaving 17 bases between them. CDR1 LGHNA and CDR2 YSLEER come from the germline V gene. CDR3 nucleotides: TGCGCCAGCAGCCGGGGCCCCCCACGAATAAATGAGCAGTTCTTC. Amino acid sequence: CASSRGPPRINEQFF.

Here the CDR3 reads CATSRVGGDLETQYF. CDR3 DNA sequence: TGTGCCACCAGCAGAGTCGGGGGGGACTTGGAGACCCAGTACTTC. This chain uses TRBV15 with TRBJ2-5, with 8 positions matching TRBD2. The germline CDR1 and CDR2 sequences are LNHNV and YYDKDF (reference sequence). With V trimmed by 1 base and J by 5 bases, 6 bases remained unmatched. There are 15 residues in the CDR3.

The chain employs TRBV20-1 and TRBJ2-3; D is possibly TRBD2 (6 bases). The CDR3 has 15 residues. The germline gives CDR1 DFQATT, CDR2 SNEGSKA (reference sequence). V lost 0 bases, J lost 1 base, and 11 bases lay in between. CDR3 amino acids: CSARELAGRTDTQYF. CDR3 coding DNA: TGCAGTGCTAGAGAACTAGCCGGCCGCACAGATACGCAGTATTTT.

This chain connects TRBV30 to TRBJ1-6, with D perhaps TRBD1 (5 bases). CDR1 is GTSNPN and CDR2 is SVGIG in the germline V gene (reference sequence). This CDR3 is 13 amino acids long. V shed 4 bases and J shed 5 bases, with 9 bases lying between them. CDR3 region: CAWMAGNNSPLHF. CDR3 nucleotides: TGTGCCTGGATGGCAGGGAATAATTCACCCCTCCACTTT.